The 4 T cell receptor beta chains in this list originate from one sample, sequenced in a study of blood T cell repertoires in COVID-19. Data came from immunoSEQ multiplex PCR; TCRdb stores just in-frame clones and leaves some out. The data show hundreds of thousands of clones, roughly 89% seen once. Sequenced sample: PBMCs or T cells enriched from blood (not recorded which). These receptors all come from a young woman who had recovered from COVID-19.

The rearrangement uses TRBV7-2 and TRBJ1-3; 7 bases are shared with TRBD1. V was clipped by 5 bases and J by 0 bases; unmatched bases: 7. The CDR3 contains 16 residues. CDR1 SGHTA and CDR2 FQGNSA come from the germline V gene. This chain's CDR3 is CASSLGTANSGNTIYF. In nucleotides, the CDR3 is TGTGCCAGCAGCCTAGGGACAGCAAACTCTGGAAACACCATATATTTT.

This chain joins TRBV6-5 and TRBJ1-2; 11 bases fit TRBD1. V gave up 4 bases and J gave up 7 bases; unmatched junction bases: 5. The germline V gene encodes CDR1 MNHEY and CDR2 SVGAGI. The CDR3 contains 14 residues. The CDR3 loop reads CASSSRTGGFGYTF. The CDR3 DNA reads as TGTGCCAGCAGTTCCCGGACAGGGGGCTTTGGCTACACCTTC.

This sequence joins TRBV19 and TRBJ2-1; D call uncertain. The V and J ends lost 6 bases and 2 bases respectively, with 11 bases between them. This CDR3 comprises 14 residues. The germline V gene encodes CDR1 LNHDA and CDR2 SQIVND (reference sequence). CDR3 amino acids: CASSRELPYNEQFF. CDR3 coding DNA: TGTGCCAGTAGCCGCGAACTTCCCTACAATGAGCAGTTCTTC.

The rearrangement joins TRBV7-2 to TRBJ1-2, with 9 bases matching TRBD1. The ends lost 5 bases at V and 5 bases at J; junction bases unmatched: 6. CDR3 length: 14 residues. Germline loops: CDR1 SGHTA, CDR2 FQGNSA. This CDR3 is CASSPDRGGYGYTF. In nucleotides, the CDR3 is TGTGCCAGCAGCCCGGACAGGGGAGGGTATGGCTACACCTTC.